The clone carrying this TCR beta chain was observed many times. TCRdb recomputed calls from the RACE reads with MiXCR, one row per CDR3 protein. The sample shows more than 30,000 distinct CDR3 sequences, around 6.4% of them seen only once. Indicated time point: patch test 1, 2 weeks after DPC sensitization. The treatment is: therapeutic diphenylcyclopropenone sensitization with weekly scalp DPC. Researchers extracted total RNA from unfractionated whole blood. Blood sampling preceded each patch test application. This sample is part of a study of human T cells and chemical hapten exposure. The V and J ends lost 7 bases and 0 bases, in that order; junction bases with no gene match: 7. Germline V gene lookup returns CDR1 ENHRY and CDR2 SYGVKD. The CDR3 has 15 amino acids.

The sequencing used whole blood, collected in connection with sensitization to the hapten diphenylcyclopropenone (DPC). The chain recombines TRBV10-3 with TRBJ2-3; 7 nucleotides match TRBD1. This clonotype was sampled from a woman aged 25 to 39 with alopecia areata. Some clones in this sample may be carry-over from other donors' samples. For the CDR3, the DNA is TGTGCCATCAAAAGAACGGACAGGAGCACAGATACGCAGTATTTT. Amino acids: CAIKRTDRSTDTQYF.